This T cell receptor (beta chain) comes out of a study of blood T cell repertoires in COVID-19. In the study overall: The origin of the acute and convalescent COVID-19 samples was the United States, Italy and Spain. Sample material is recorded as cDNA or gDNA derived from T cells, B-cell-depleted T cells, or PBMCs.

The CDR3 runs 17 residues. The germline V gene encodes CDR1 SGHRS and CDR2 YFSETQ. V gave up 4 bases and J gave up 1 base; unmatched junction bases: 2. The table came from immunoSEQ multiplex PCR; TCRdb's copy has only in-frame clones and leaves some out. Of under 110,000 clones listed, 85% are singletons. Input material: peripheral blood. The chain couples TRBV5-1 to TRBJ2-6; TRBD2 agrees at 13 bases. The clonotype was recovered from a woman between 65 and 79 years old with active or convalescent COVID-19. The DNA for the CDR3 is TGCGCCAGCAGCACGGGACTAGCGGGGTCTGGGGCCAACGTCCTGACTTTC. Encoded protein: CASSTGLAGSGANVLTF.